This T cell receptor (beta chain) was identified during a study of identical twins. This clonotype has more than one count but fewer than ten. The CDR3 loop spans 15 amino acids. V lost 2 bases and J 3 bases, leaving 15 bases between the germline ends. Germline V gives CDR1 SGDLS, CDR2 YYNGEE. From the 5' RACE reads, TCRdb called clonotypes with MiXCR, one entry per CDR3 protein. The table shows more than 400,000 distinct CDR3 sequences, with about 16% occurring only once. This sample was shared with a second study, whose subject was yellow fever vaccine responses in identical twins.

This receptor was taken from a woman aged 18-29 years in good health. The chain employs TRBV9 and TRBJ2-7; tentatively, D is TRBD2 (6 bases). The sample consisted of CD4+ T cells sorted from blood. CDR3 in amino acids: CASSVGGDPLYEQYF. In DNA form, the CDR3 reads TGTGCCAGCAGCGTCGGAGGGGATCCCCTCTACGAGCAGTACTTC.